This is a list of T cell receptor beta chains from one sample in a study of blood T cell repertoires in COVID-19. Method: immunoSEQ multiplex PCR; TCRdb's copy keeps in-frame clones and lacks some. The sample yields approximately 390,000 clones, about 87% seen once. The sample taken for sequencing was PBMCs or T cells enriched from blood (not recorded which). The receptors were gathered from a woman aged 45-65 years who had recovered from COVID-19. The CDR3 runs from the conserved cysteine through the conserved F or W. Each record gives: D gene, clone size, J gene, V gene, CDR3 protein, CDR3 DNA. A D gene is named only where the DNA matches it firmly. Size is stated for part of the rows, as once, few or many counts, or as a class when the clone is expanded.

NA | NA | TRBJ1-3 | TRBV29-1 | CSVAPGAGNTIYF | TGCAGCGTAGCCCCAGGGGCTGGAAACACCATATATTTT
NA | NA | TRBJ1-2 | TRBV9 | CASSVSLQGTYGYTF | TGTGCCAGCAGCGTAAGCCTACAGGGAACCTATGGCTACACCTTC
NA | few | TRBJ1-5 | TRBV15 | CATSRDKGNNQPQHF | TGTGCCACCAGCAGAGATAAGGGGAACAATCAGCCCCAGCATTTT
TRBD2 | NA | TRBJ2-1 | TRBV27 | CASRLAGVNNEQFF | TGTGCCAGCAGACTAGCGGGGGTCAACAATGAGCAGTTCTTC
NA | NA | TRBJ2-5 | TRBV15 | CATSRDRLVWETQYF | TGTGCCACCAGCAGAGATAGATTAGTTTGGGAGACCCAGTACTTC
NA | NA | TRBJ2-7 | TRBV19 | CASSAQTGTFYEQYF | TGTGCCAGTAGTGCCCAGACCGGGACTTTCTACGAGCAGTACTTC
TRBD1 | NA | TRBJ1-1 | TRBV5-5 | CASSLGQGAISMNTEAFF | TGTGCCAGCAGCTTGGGACAGGGGGCGATTTCGATGAACACTGAAGCTTTCTTT
NA | NA | TRBJ1-2 | TRBV19 | CASRSGGLYGYTF | TGTGCCAGTAGATCCGGGGGTCTCTACGGCTACACCTTC
NA | NA | TRBJ1-1 | TRBV5-1 | CASSLAESTEAFF | TGCGCCAGCAGCTTAGCCGAGAGCACTGAAGCTTTCTTT
NA | NA | TRBJ1-1 | TRBV5-1 | CASSLGAENTEAFF | TGCGCCAGCAGCTTGGGGGCAGAGAACACTGAAGCTTTCTTT
TRBD1 | NA | TRBJ1-3 | TRBV30 | CAWSNPGTGGNTIYF | TGTGCCTGGAGTAACCCCGGGACAGGAGGAAACACCATATATTTT
TRBD1 | NA | TRBJ2-3 | TRBV2 | CASGGQHDTQYF | TGTGCCAGCGGGGGACAGCATGATACGCAGTATTTT
NA | once | TRBJ2-2 | TRBV24-1 | CATSGNSNTGELFF | TGTGCCACCAGTGGTAACAGTAACACCGGGGAGCTGTTTTTT
NA | NA | TRBJ1-4 | TRBV30 | CAWGVVQATNEKLFF | TGTGCCTGGGGAGTGGTACAGGCAACTAATGAAAAACTGTTTTTT
TRBD2 | NA | TRBJ2-7 | TRBV20-1 | CSPGGVREQYF | TGCAGCCCCGGGGGGGTGCGAGAGCAGTACTTC
NA | NA | TRBJ1-5 | TRBV10-1 | CASHATGQWNQPQHF | TGCGCCAGCCACGCTACAGGTCAATGGAATCAGCCCCAGCATTTT
NA | NA | TRBJ1-2 | TRBV10-2 | CASSSGPYGYTF | TGCGCCAGCAGTTCAGGTCCCTATGGCTACACCTTC
NA | NA | TRBJ1-1 | TRBV19 | CASSRRWGGNTEAFF | TGTGCCAGTAGTCGCCGGTGGGGGGGCAACACTGAAGCTTTCTTT
TRBD1 | NA | TRBJ2-7 | TRBV12-3/TRBV12-4 | CASSRDSVGEQYF | TGTGCCAGCAGTCGGGACAGCGTAGGCGAGCAGTACTTC
NA | NA | TRBJ2-5 | TRBV5-5 | CASSLSPLGDSLRETQYF | TGTGCCAGCAGCTTATCCCCCTTGGGGGACTCCCTACGGGAGACCCAGTACTTC
TRBD1 | NA | TRBJ1-2 | TRBV5-1 | CASGPGQGTNGYTF | TGCGCCAGCGGTCCGGGACAGGGCACAAATGGCTACACCTTC
NA | NA | TRBJ2-1 | TRBV7-3 | CASSLRADNEQFF | TGTGCCAGCAGCTTAAGGGCAGACAATGAGCAGTTCTTC
TRBD1 | NA | TRBJ1-3 | TRBV9 | CASREGTASGNTIYF | TGTGCCAGCAGAGAAGGGACAGCCTCTGGAAACACCATATATTTT
NA | NA | TRBJ1-1 | TRBV18 | CASSPPMGGNTEAFF | TGTGCCAGCTCACCACCGATGGGAGGAAACACTGAAGCTTTCTTT
TRBD2 | NA | TRBJ2-1 | TRBV25-1 | CASKRGASYNEQFF | TGTGCCAGCAAGCGGGGGGCGTCCTACAATGAGCAGTTCTTC
TRBD1 | NA | TRBJ1-6 | TRBV6-6 | CASRGTGEYSPLHF | TGTGCCAGCAGGGGGACAGGGGAATATTCACCCCTCCACTTT
NA | NA | TRBJ2-7 | TRBV11-3 | CASNGVHNLYEQYF | TGTGCTAGCAACGGGGTACACAACTTATACGAGCAGTACTTC
NA | NA | TRBJ2-7 | TRBV28 | CASMGRFYEQYF | TGTGCCAGCATGGGCCGGTTCTACGAGCAGTACTTC
TRBD2 | once | TRBJ2-3 | TRBV24-1 | CATSGTSGAILFTDTQYF | TGTGCCACCAGTGGGACTAGCGGGGCCATCCTTTTCACAGATACGCAGTATTTT
TRBD2 | few | TRBJ2-7 | TRBV27 | CASSLTSGGVYEQYF | TGTGCCAGCAGTTTGACTAGCGGGGGTGTATACGAGCAGTACTTC
TRBD1 | NA | TRBJ2-7 | TRBV5-1 | CASSETGNTYEQYF | TGCGCCAGCTCCGAGACAGGGAATACCTACGAGCAGTACTTC
NA | NA | TRBJ2-1 | TRBV5-1 | CASTEGVSYNEQFF | TGCGCCAGCACCGAGGGGGTCTCCTACAATGAGCAGTTCTTC
NA | once | TRBJ2-5 | TRBV11-3 | CASSLGKGHLQETQYF | TGTGCCAGCAGCTTAGGGAAGGGACACCTACAAGAGACCCAGTACTTC
TRBD1 | NA | TRBJ1-2 | TRBV12-3/TRBV12-4 | CASSRDSSGYTF | TGTGCCAGCAGCCGGGACAGCAGTGGCTACACCTTC
NA | NA | TRBJ1-2 | TRBV4-1 | CASSPGQADNGYTF | TGCGCCAGCAGCCCAGGGCAGGCCGATAATGGCTACACCTTC
NA | NA | TRBJ1-3 | TRBV28 | CASSFLTGGSGNTIYF | TGTGCCAGCAGTTTCTTAACAGGCGGCTCTGGAAACACCATATATTTT
NA | NA | TRBJ1-2 | TRBV27 | CASSLDDKYGYTF | TGTGCCAGCAGTTTAGACGACAAGTATGGCTACACCTTC
TRBD1 | NA | TRBJ2-7 | TRBV27 | CASSPAGTGVYEQYF | TGTGCCAGCAGTCCGGCCGGGACAGGGGTCTACGAGCAGTACTTC
NA | few | TRBJ1-3 | TRBV5-6 | CASSHSSGNTIYF | TGTGCCAGCAGCCACAGCTCTGGAAACACCATATATTTT
NA | NA | TRBJ2-1 | TRBV6-4 | CASSPEGGNEQFF | TGTGCCAGCAGCCCGGAGGGGGGGAATGAGCAGTTCTTC
TRBD1 | NA | TRBJ2-1 | TRBV6-1 | CASSDHRGAYNEQFF | TGTGCCAGCAGTGATCACAGGGGTGCCTACAATGAGCAGTTCTTC
TRBD2 | NA | TRBJ2-5 | TRBV9 | CASSGTEAGGLETQYF | TGTGCCAGCAGCGGAACTGAAGCGGGGGGGCTTGAGACCCAGTACTTC
NA | NA | TRBJ2-2 | TRBV5-4 | CASSLWGVAGELFF | TGTGCCAGCAGCTTATGGGGGGTGGCCGGGGAGCTGTTTTTT
NA | NA | TRBJ1-4 | TRBV4-1 | CASSQGGRGKLFF | TGCGCCAGCAGCCAAGGGGGTCGCGGGAAACTGTTTTTT
NA | NA | TRBJ1-1 | TRBV29-1 | CSVTGTEAFF | TGCAGCGTGACGGGAACTGAAGCTTTCTTT
NA | NA | TRBJ1-3 | TRBV19 | CASSMVQGRRNTIYF | TGTGCCAGTAGTATGGTGCAGGGGCGACGAAACACCATATATTTT
NA | NA | TRBJ1-2 | TRBV18 | CASSPPGTGGYTF | TGTGCCAGCTCACCCCCGGGCACAGGGGGCTACACCTTC
NA | few | TRBJ2-2 | TRBV25-1 | CASRGEGMTGELFF | TGTGCCAGCAGGGGTGAGGGTATGACCGGGGAGCTGTTTTTT
NA | NA | TRBJ1-1 | TRBV11-2 | CASSLGHRGTEAFF | TGTGCCAGCAGCTTGGGACACCGAGGGACTGAAGCTTTCTTT
NA | NA | TRBJ1-5 | TRBV7-9 | CASSTPRGEPQHF | TGTGCCAGCAGCACCCCCCGGGGTGAGCCCCAGCATTTT
NA | NA | TRBJ2-5 | TRBV2 | CASILQRRDYDVETQYF | TGTGCCAGCATTCTACAGCGTAGAGACTACGACGTAGAGACCCAGTACTTC
NA | NA | TRBJ1-5 | TRBV6-2/TRBV6-3 | CASSYSTRANQPQHF | TGTGCCAGCAGTTACTCGACCAGGGCCAATCAGCCCCAGCATTTT
NA | NA | TRBJ1-2 | TRBV24-1 | CATSESNYGYTF | TGTGCCACCAGTGAGTCAAACTATGGCTACACCTTC
NA | NA | TRBJ1-2 | TRBV28 | CASSTGRGGYTF | TGTGCCAGCAGCACCGGTCGGGGTGGCTACACCTTC
NA | NA | TRBJ2-3 | TRBV19 | CASSGFGATGTDTQYF | TGTGCCAGTAGTGGATTTGGGGCCACGGGCACAGATACGCAGTATTTT
NA | once | TRBJ1-2 | TRBV29-1 | CSGRGAYGYTF | TGCAGCGGCAGGGGCGCCTATGGCTACACCTTC
NA | few | TRBJ1-1 | TRBV2 | CASSDELDEAFF | TGTGCCAGCAGTGATGAGTTAGATGAAGCTTTCTTT
TRBD1 | NA | TRBJ1-5 | TRBV9 | CASSASGTGFGQPQHF | TGTGCCAGCAGCGCGTCCGGGACAGGGTTTGGTCAGCCCCAGCATTTT
NA | NA | TRBJ1-4 | TRBV28 | CASGSNEKLFF | TGTGCCTCGGGATCTAATGAAAAACTGTTTTTT
NA | few | TRBJ1-5 | TRBV19 | CASSPGGRGLNQPQHF | TGTGCCAGTAGTCCGGGGGGCAGGGGCCTTAATCAGCCCCAGCATTTT